Listed here are 18 T cell receptor beta chains from one sample, sequenced in a study of blood T cell repertoires in COVID-19. TCRdb's table, derived via immunoSEQ multiplex PCR, lists solely in-frame clones and lacks some. The sample consists of about 200,000 clones, approximately 84% of them appearing once. Input material: PBMCs or T cells enriched from blood (not recorded which). These receptors all stem from a man aged 35 to 55 who had recovered from COVID-19.

The sample holds one count of this clone. The rearrangement links TRBV30 to TRBJ2-3, with D perhaps matching TRBD1 (5 bases). The germline V gene has CDR1 GTSNPN and CDR2 SVGIG (reference sequence). The CDR3 is made up of 13 amino acids. The V gene lost 3 bases and the J gene lost 4 bases, with 11 bases spanning the gap. CDR3 sequence: CAWRTVGADTQYF. In nucleotides, the CDR3 is TGTGCCTGGAGGACAGTGGGCGCAGATACGCAGTATTTT. The full variable domain, its missing parts supplied by reference TRBV30 and TRBJ2-3, is SQTIHQWPATLVQPVGSPLSLECTVEGTSNPNLYWYRQAAGRGLQLLFYSVGIGQISSEVPQNLSASRPQDRQFILSSKKLLLSDSGFYLCAWRTVGADTQYFGPGTRLTVL.

This chain connects TRBV5-1 to TRBJ1-3; no clear D. Trimming removed 2 bases from V and 0 bases from J, with 12 bases in between. The CDR3 is 16 residues long. Germline V gives CDR1 SGHRS, CDR2 YFSETQ. In nucleotides, the CDR3 is TGCGCCAGCAGCTTCCTCGAGCAAAACTCTGGAAACACCATATATTTT. It translates to CASSFLEQNSGNTIYF.

This clone was counted once. V gene TRBV15 combines with J gene TRBJ2-7; 7 bases match TRBD1. Per the germline V gene, CDR1 is LNHNV and CDR2 is YYDKDF (reference sequence). V gave up 0 bases and J gave up 6 bases; unmatched junction bases: 11. The CDR3 contains 16 residues. The CDR3: CATSRDGNRGKAEQYF. The CDR3 region has the DNA TGTGCCACCAGCAGAGATGGTAACAGGGGTAAAGCCGAGCAGTACTTC.

V and J are TRBV2 and TRBJ2-7; D unclear. In germline, CDR1 is SNHLY, CDR2 FYNNEI. The ends were cut back, 7 bases at V and 3 bases at J, with 10 bases in the middle. The CDR3 totals 12 residues. As DNA, the CDR3 is TGTGCCAGCACCGCGATCTTCTACGAGCAGTACTTC. It specifies CASTAIFYEQYF.

The rearrangement joins TRBV30 to TRBJ1-1; possibly TRBD1 for D (5 bases). Trimming cost V 4 bases and J 11 bases, with 14 bases left between them. Germline-derived CDR1 and CDR2 are GTSNPN and SVGIG (reference sequence). This CDR3 spans 11 amino acids. The CDR3, as DNA: TGTGCCTGGAACGCAGGGCTGAGGGCTTTCTTT. It is translated as CAWNAGLRAFF.

This clone occurred once. The genes are TRBV2 and TRBJ1-1; no definite D call. The V end was cut by 6 bases, the J end by 6 bases, with 17 bases between. CDR1 and CDR2 (germline): SNHLY, FYNNEI. CDR3 length: 14 amino acids. The DNA for the CDR3 is TGTGCCAGCAGAGAACCCTCAGGTTTCGCTGAAGCTTTCTTT. Translating gives CASREPSGFAEAFF. Full variable domain (missing parts from reference TRBV2 and TRBJ1-1): EPEVTQTPSHQVTQMGQEVILRCVPISNHLYFYWYRQILGQKVEFLVSFYNNEISEKSEIFDDQFSVERPDGSNFTLKIRSTKLEDSAMYFCASREPSGFAEAFFGQGTRLTVV.

The chain couples TRBV18 to TRBJ2-1; the match to TRBD2 covers 7 bases. CDR1 KGHSH and CDR2 LQKENI come from the germline V gene. This CDR3 is built from 16 residues. Trimming removed 6 bases from V and 0 bases from J; junction bases left unmatched: 8. CDR3 coding DNA: TGTGCCAGCTCCCCCGGGACTAAAGGCTCCTACAATGAGCAGTTCTTC. Protein product: CASSPGTKGSYNEQFF.

The chain links TRBV6-4 to TRBJ2-3; 9 bases are a match to TRBD2. V gave up 6 bases and J gave up 9 bases; unmatched junction bases: 22. From germline, CDR1 is MRHNA and CDR2 SNTAGT. There are 18 residues in the CDR3. CDR3 nucleotide sequence: TGTGCCAGCAGGCCCCCGGGGCTAGCGGGACCCTCCCGGGAGACGCAGTATTTT. It encodes CASRPPGLAGPSRETQYF.

V gene TRBV3-1 (or the pseudogene TRBV3-2) combines with J gene TRBJ1-5; D is unresolved. Trimming left V 2 bases short and J 5 bases short, with 7 bases between. The germline V gene encodes CDR1 LGHDT and CDR2 YNNKEL (reference sequence). This CDR3 spans 13 amino acids. CDR3 residues: CASSQSEYQPQHF. The CDR3 bases are TGTGCCAGCAGCCAATCGGAGTATCAGCCCCAGCATTTT.

The chain links TRBV4-2 to TRBJ2-2, with D possibly TRBD1 on 6 matching bases. Trimming shortened V by 2 bases and J by 6 bases, and 16 bases separated the two germline ends. The CDR3 length is 16 residues. From germline, CDR1 is LGHNA and CDR2 YNFKEQ. The CDR3: CASSQSAGVRAGELFF. CDR3 sequence (DNA): TGTGCCAGCAGCCAAAGCGCAGGGGTGAGGGCCGGGGAGCTGTTTTTT.

The rearrangement links TRBV13 to TRBJ2-7; TRBD2 matches at 13 bases. The CDR3 totals 16 residues. Germline V gene data show CDR1 as PRHDT and CDR2 as FYEKMQ (reference sequence). Trimming cost V 5 bases and J 4 bases; bases outside gene matches: 8. CDR3 in amino acids: CASSATLAGGPYEQYF. The DNA of the CDR3 is TGTGCCAGCAGCGCCACACTAGCGGGGGGGCCATACGAGCAGTACTTC.

The chain couples TRBV5-1 to TRBJ1-1, with 8 nucleotides matching TRBD1. This CDR3 has 15 amino acids. Germline V gives CDR1 SGHRS, CDR2 YFSETQ. V gave up 0 bases and J gave up 5 bases; unmatched junction bases: 6. This chain's CDR3 is CASSLDRTGRTEAFF. CDR3 sequence (DNA): TGCGCCAGCAGCTTGGACAGGACAGGGAGGACTGAAGCTTTCTTT.

The J gene is TRBJ1-2, the V gene TRBV5-1, with no clear D. CDR3 size: 15 residues. Germline V CDR1 and CDR2: SGHRS, YFSETQ. Deletions cut 4 bases from V and 1 base from J, with 14 bases between. The CDR3 bases are TGCGCCAGCAGCCCCGAGGTGGTCCGTAACTATGGCTACACCTTC. The encoded protein is CASSPEVVRNYGYTF.

This clone was observed once. The chain combines TRBV14 with TRBJ2-2; D is possibly TRBD2 (5 bases). CDR3 size: 15 residues. V was shortened by 4 bases and J by 6 bases, with 15 bases between the two germline ends. The germline V gene has CDR1 SGHDN and CDR2 FVKESK. The DNA for the CDR3 is TGTGCCAGCAGCCCGCCGGGGAATCATGCCGGGGAGCTGTTTTTT. Encoded protein: CASSPPGNHAGELFF.

In its sample, this clone was seen a few times. The rearrangement joins TRBV4-1 to TRBJ1-1; a possible D gene is TRBD1 (6 bases). The CDR3 has 17 amino acids. Trimming removed 4 bases from V and 4 bases from J, with 22 bases in between. Germline CDR1 is MGHRA and CDR2 is YSYEKL. The CDR3 is CASSPYAQQGMSTEAFF. As DNA, the CDR3 is TGCGCCAGCAGCCCTTACGCCCAACAGGGAATGAGCACTGAAGCTTTCTTT.

J is TRBJ2-7 and V is TRBV9, with D possibly TRBD1 on 5 matching bases. The germline V gene encodes CDR1 SGDLS and CDR2 YYNGEE. V was pared by 2 bases and J by 3 bases, with 15 bases between. This CDR3 spans 15 amino acids. The CDR3: CASSVEWGPNYEQYF. The DNA of the CDR3 is TGTGCCAGCAGCGTCGAATGGGGCCCTAACTACGAGCAGTACTTC.

J is TRBJ1-4 and V is TRBV27; D uncertain. The CDR3 is 18 amino acids. Germline V gene sequence: CDR1 MNHEY, CDR2 SMNVEV (reference sequence). The ends were cut back, 4 bases at V and 0 bases at J, with 18 bases in the middle. CDR3: CASSSLIRQKATNEKLFF. DNA for the CDR3: TGTGCCAGCAGTTCCTTAATCCGACAAAAGGCAACTAATGAAAAACTGTTTTTT.

This chain links TRBV28 with TRBJ1-1; no definite D call. Trimming pared 7 bases from V and 1 base from J, leaving 16 bases between. Germline V CDR1 and CDR2: MDHEN, SYDVKM. The CDR3 runs 15 residues. As DNA, the CDR3 is TGTGCCAGCACCGACTCGCCTCGGGGGAACACTGAAGCTTTCTTT. This codes for CASTDSPRGNTEAFF. Full variable domain (missing parts from reference TRBV28 and TRBJ1-1): DVKVTQSSRYLVKRTGEKVFLECVQDMDHENMFWYRQDPGLGLRLIYFSYDVKMKEKGDIPEGYSVSREKKERFSLILESASTNQTSMYLCASTDSPRGNTEAFFGQGTRLTVV.